This is a list of T cell receptor beta chains from one sample in a study of T cells in localized non-small cell lung cancer. TCRdb's table, derived via immunoSEQ multiplex PCR, lists solely in-frame clones and lacks some. This repertoire shows some 30,000 clones, approximately 86% found once; its top ten account for about a sixth. The sequenced sample was peripheral blood mononuclear cells, obtained before any cancer treatment. Receptors were obtained from a man aged 40-75 years with stage III lung adenocarcinoma. Each CDR3 is given with its conserved first and last residue. A D gene is named only where the DNA matches it firmly. Rows give clone size only sometimes, using once, few, many, or a class for an expanded clone.

D: TRBD2
size: -
J: TRBJ2-5
V: TRBV5-1
DNA: TGCGCCAGCAGCTTGCCCGGACTAGCGGGGTACCAAGAGACCCAGTACTTC
CDR3: CASSLPGLAGYQETQYF

D: TRBD1
size: -
J: TRBJ2-6
V: TRBV9
DNA: TGTGCCAGCAGCGTCGGGACAGCCGCTGGCGCTGGGGCCAACGTCCTGACTTTC
CDR3: CASSVGTAAGAGANVLTF

D: -
size: few
J: TRBJ2-2
V: TRBV4-1
DNA: TGCGCCAGCAGCCAAGATCGGGGTCCCACCGGGGAGCTGTTTTTT
CDR3: CASSQDRGPTGELFF

D: TRBD2
size: -
J: TRBJ2-3
V: TRBV7-2
DNA: TGTGCCAGCAGCTTAGCGGGAGCGGGGGGCCTCACAGATACGCAGTATTTT
CDR3: CASSLAGAGGLTDTQYF

D: -
size: -
J: TRBJ2-2
V: TRBV27
DNA: TGTGCCAGCAGTTTATTATCAGGGACCGGGGAGCTGTTTTTT
CDR3: CASSLLSGTGELFF

D: TRBD1
size: -
J: TRBJ2-1
V: TRBV5-4
DNA: TGTGCCAGCAGCAAGGACAGGGGCTCCTACAATGAGCAGTTCTTC
CDR3: CASSKDRGSYNEQFF

D: -
size: -
J: TRBJ1-4
V: TRBV6-6
DNA: TGTGCCAGCAGTTACTCGGGGGATGGGGAAAAACTGTTTTTT
CDR3: CASSYSGDGEKLFF

D: TRBD2
size: -
J: TRBJ2-7
V: TRBV18
DNA: TGTGCCAGCTCACCATTCAGCGGGGGGACCTCCTACGAGCAGTACTTC
CDR3: CASSPFSGGTSYEQYF

D: -
size: -
J: TRBJ1-1
V: TRBV18
DNA: TGTGCCAGCTCACCACCGACCGTAAGGGGAGCGAACACTGAAGCTTTCTTT
CDR3: CASSPPTVRGANTEAFF

D: -
size: -
J: TRBJ2-1
V: TRBV7-2
DNA: TGTGCCAGCAGCCCGGGGCAGACTTACAATGAGCAGTTCTTC
CDR3: CASSPGQTYNEQFF

D: -
size: -
J: TRBJ2-5
V: TRBV29-1
DNA: TGCAGCGTTGAAGATTCAGGCCACCTCTACCAAGAGACCCAGTACTTC
CDR3: CSVEDSGHLYQETQYF

D: TRBD1
size: -
J: TRBJ1-1
V: TRBV4-3
DNA: TGCGCCAGCAGCCAAGCGTTACAGGGGAGGAACACTGAAGCTTTCTTT
CDR3: CASSQALQGRNTEAFF

D: TRBD1
size: -
J: TRBJ2-7
V: TRBV6-1
DNA: TGTGCCAGCAGTGGACGGACAGGGCCATACGAGCAGTACTTC
CDR3: CASSGRTGPYEQYF

D: -
size: -
J: TRBJ2-4
V: TRBV28
DNA: TGTGCCAGCACCCTAAAAAACATTCAGTACTTC
CDR3: CASTLKNIQYF

D: TRBD1
size: once
J: TRBJ1-1
V: TRBV11-3
DNA: TGTGCCAGCACCGAGCAGGGGGTGAGTTGGACTGAAGCTTTCTTT
CDR3: CASTEQGVSWTEAFF

D: -
size: -
J: TRBJ2-3
V: TRBV2
DNA: TGTGCCAGCAGTGTTCGAGATACGCAGTATTTT
CDR3: CASSVRDTQYF

D: -
size: -
J: TRBJ1-1
V: TRBV4-3
DNA: TGCGCCAGCAGCCAAGATGAACCGGGGAGCGAAGCTTTCTTT
CDR3: CASSQDEPGSEAFF

D: -
size: -
J: TRBJ2-3
V: TRBV7-9
DNA: TGTGCGGTGGCAGCGGGCCTAGACATTAGCACAGATACGCAGTATTTT
CDR3: CAVAAGLDISTDTQYF

D: -
size: -
J: TRBJ1-2
V: TRBV23-1
DNA: TGCGCCAGCAGTCCACACTTTGGGGGACCCTATGGCTACACCTTC
CDR3: CASSPHFGGPYGYTF

D: -
size: -
J: TRBJ2-3
V: TRBV7-9
DNA: TGTGCCAGCTGCCAGGGGGGGTCGTCCACAGATACGCAGTATTTT
CDR3: CASCQGGSSTDTQYF

D: -
size: few
J: TRBJ1-6
V: TRBV7-2
DNA: TGTGCCAGCAGCTTAAATCGGCCACATAATTCACCCCTCCACTTT
CDR3: CASSLNRPHNSPLHF

D: -
size: -
J: TRBJ1-2
V: TRBV5-1
DNA: TGCGCCAGCAGCCCCGAATTACAAGGCTACACCTTC
CDR3: CASSPELQGYTF

D: TRBD1
size: -
J: TRBJ2-7
V: TRBV5-5
DNA: TGTGCCAGCAGCTATCCGGGACAGGGGTACTACGAGCAGTACTTC
CDR3: CASSYPGQGYYEQYF

D: TRBD2
size: -
J: TRBJ2-1
V: TRBV9
DNA: TGTGCCAGCAGTGCCGGGACTAGCGGGAGAAATGAGCAGTTCTTC
CDR3: CASSAGTSGRNEQFF

D: TRBD2
size: -
J: TRBJ2-5
V: TRBV4-3
DNA: TGCGCCAGCAGCCAAGAGACCCCGGGACTAGCGGGGGGGCTGGAGACCCAGTACTTC
CDR3: CASSQETPGLAGGLETQYF

D: TRBD1
size: -
J: TRBJ1-4
V: TRBV5-5
DNA: TGTGCCAGCAGGCCGGACAGGGGCCCGAATGAAAAACTGTTTTTT
CDR3: CASRPDRGPNEKLFF

D: TRBD1
size: -
J: TRBJ1-1
V: TRBV6-5
DNA: TGTGCCAGCAGTTACGGGCAGGGGGCTCGGGCTTTCTTT
CDR3: CASSYGQGARAFF

D: TRBD2
size: -
J: TRBJ2-5
V: TRBV9
DNA: TGTGCCAGCAGCGTATCGGGGGGGACCCAAGAGACCCAGTACTTC
CDR3: CASSVSGGTQETQYF

D: -
size: -
J: TRBJ1-1
V: TRBV4-1
DNA: TGCGCCAGCAGCCTGGGTGGGGGGGGCACTGAAGCTTTCTTT
CDR3: CASSLGGGGTEAFF